This T cell receptor beta chain was identified during a study of cytomegalovirus exposure and HLA in healthy donors. Study conclusions and caveats: Sequencing likely produced, as an artifact, a cluster of highly shared sequence variants.

Deletions cut 5 bases from V and 8 bases from J, with 4 bases between. Germline CDR1 reads MNHNS; CDR2 reads SASEGT. CDR3 length equals 10 residues. The PCR ran on 60 Vbeta and 13 Jbeta primers. Only in-frame clones appear in the TCRdb table, and some are missing; sequencing was by immunoSEQ multiplex PCR. The data show about 180,000 clones, roughly 83% seen once. This clone occurred once. Its antigen remains unidentified. This sequence was found in a boy aged 2-9 years in good health and CMV-seronegative. The sample taken for sequencing was PBMCs. The chain uses TRBV6-1 and TRBJ2-1; D gene uncertain. Here the CDR3 reads CASSSYEQFF. CDR3 coding DNA: TGTGCCAGCAGTAGCTATGAGCAGTTCTTC.